The sequence of this T cell receptor (gamma chain) was determined in a study of γδ T cells in repeated Plasmodium falciparum infection. On the study more broadly: Donors had four controlled P. falciparum NF54 infections over roughly 600 days. Study-level findings and limits: Compared with Australian children, Malian Vdelta2-negative repertoires seemed more clonal, less diverse, less shared. Donors in Mali lived in a small rural village, largely one ethnic group.

Flow sorting of PBMC yielded separate Vgamma9/Vdelta2+ and Vdelta2-negative gammadelta T cell populations for bulk repertoire analysis. The CDR3 extends over 17 amino acids. CDR1 is GITISATS, CDR2 ISYDGTV, per germline (reference sequence). Concerning this clone itself: Its antigen is as yet unknown. The TCRdb record carries a much larger clone's protein, which differs from this DNA's translation at residue 2; a read error is the likely cause, and the protein listed here is the DNA translation.

TRG and TRD sequences were obtained from every sorted gammadelta sample. TCRdb redid clone calling on the multiplex PCR reads using CATT. The data contain 14,000 or so gamma-chain clones, 1.6% of them singletons. What was sequenced was gamma-delta T cells from blood. This sequence was found in a pool of human donors (malaria-infected and uninfected, not separated). The chain joins TRGV9 to TRGJP. In DNA, the CDR3 is TGTACCTTGTGGGAGCTACATCAAGAGTTGGGCAAAAAAATCAAGGTATTT. Translated: CTLWELHQELGKKIKVF.